The source of this TCR beta chain is a study of vaccination and CD4 T cells after COVID-19. Findings and caveats of the study: Convalescent patients gained a median about 90% of their reactive clones only post-vaccination.

Regarding treatment: approximately 9-day PBMC culture with coronavirus spike peptide pools or control peptides (ViraFEST assay). T cells were expanded with peptide pools, and expanded clonotypes were identified by TCR sequencing. IL-2 (about 10 IU/ml) and peptide pools (approximately 10 ug/ml) were added to cultures of approximately 2.2 million PBMCs per well. Replacement of half the medium with fresh IL-2 medium took place on days 3 and 7. Trimming left V 2 bases short and J 0 bases short, with 7 bases between. Germline CDR1 ENHRY, CDR2 SYGVKD. The CDR3 runs to 14 residues. This clonotype was seen more than once but under ten times. Its antigen is still unknown. Sequence data for DNA of cultured CD4+ T cells were generated by the Oncomine TCR Beta short-read assay. TCRdb reprocessed the PCR reads via MiXCR and lists one record per CDR3 protein. The table has about 18,000 distinct CDR3 sequences, roughly 55% seen once; the top ten hold about a sixth.

The chain uses TRBV10-3 and TRBJ1-2; D unclear. The TCR was taken from a human donor who had recovered from COVID-19. Sequencing was performed on CD4+ T cells from blood, cultured in vitro, taken before SARS-CoV-2 vaccination. CDR3 in amino acids: CAISEAGANYGYTF. The CDR3 bases are TGTGCCATCAGTGAGGCAGGTGCTAACTATGGCTACACCTTC.